One and the same sample provided the 15 T cell receptor beta chains below, sequenced in a study of beta chain features in type 1 diabetes. The sequenced template was cDNA made from the entire isolated RNA. Sequencing used immunoSEQ multiplex PCR; TCRdb keeps in-frame clones, though not all of them. The sample has some 900,000 clones, about a sixth seen once; the top ten hold 0.023%. The sample was naive CD4+ T cells from blood. These receptor sequences come from a woman aged 18-29 years in good health.

This clone was detected only a few times. The V and J genes are TRBV2 and TRBJ2-7, with D possibly TRBD2 on 5 matching bases. CDR3 length: 12 amino acids. V lost 4 bases and J lost 2, with 6 bases in between. Per germline, CDR1 SNHLY and CDR2 FYNNEI. The CDR3 spells CASSATTYEQYF. CDR3 bases: TGTGCCAGCAGTGCGACTACCTACGAGCAGTACTTC.

There are a few counts of this clone. CDR3 residues: CASIWGQGANQPQHF. The CDR3 DNA is TGTGCCAGCATATGGGGACAGGGCGCCAATCAGCCCCAGCATTTT. The V call is TRBV6-1, the J call TRBJ1-5; 9 bases line up with TRBD1. Trimming removed 7 bases from V and 3 bases from J; junction bases left unmatched: 7. Germline CDR1 and CDR2: MNHNS and SASEGT. The CDR3 is made up of 15 amino acids.

V usage is TRBV5-4 and J usage is TRBJ2-5, with a possible D match to TRBD1 (5 bases). CDR1 SGHNT and CDR2 YYREEE come from the germline V gene (reference sequence). Between the trimmed V and J ends, which lost 2 bases and 9 bases, there was a span of 11 bases. The CDR3 runs to 12 residues. The CDR3 DNA reads as TGTGCCAGCAGCTTAGACGACAGTTCCCAGTACTTC. Translating it yields CASSLDDSSQYF.

This clone was detected a few times. The chain uses TRBV11-2 and TRBJ2-2, with D unclear. V lost 3 bases, J lost 1 base, and 6 bases lay in between. The CDR3 length is 14 residues. Germline V gene sequence: CDR1 SGHAT, CDR2 FQNNGV. The CDR3 bases are TGTGCCAGCAGCTTCTGGGGGAACACCGGGGAGCTGTTTTTT. It yields the protein CASSFWGNTGELFF.

The chain employs TRBV6-6 and TRBJ1-1; the D is unclear. Germline-derived CDR1 and CDR2 are MNHNY and SVGAGI (reference sequence). The CDR3 spans 13 residues. V lost 5 bases and J lost 4, with 11 bases in between. The CDR3 bases are TGTGCCAGCAGTCGGCGCCAGGTCACTGAAGCTTTCTTT. Translating gives CASSRRQVTEAFF.

The chain uses TRBV27 and TRBJ2-3; 15 nucleotides match TRBD2. This CDR3 region has 20 residues. CDR1 is MNHEY and CDR2 is SMNVEV in the germline V gene (reference sequence). Trimming at V came to 5 bases and at J to 3 bases, leaving 15 bases not matched to a gene. The CDR3 DNA follows: TGTGCCAGCAGTCCTACGCTGGGACTAGCGGGAGGTGTGACGACAGATACGCAGTATTTT. Amino acid sequence: CASSPTLGLAGGVTTDTQYF.

This clone was observed a handful of times. J is TRBJ2-5 and V is TRBV9; a possible D gene is TRBD1 (5 bases). This CDR3 comprises 16 residues. CDR1 and CDR2 (germline): SGDLS, YYNGEE. V shed 0 bases and J shed 2 bases, with 14 bases lying between them. CDR3 coding DNA: TGTGCCAGCAGCGTAGGGGGCGACCCCCAACAAGAGACCCAGTACTTC. Amino acid sequence: CASSVGGDPQQETQYF.

This clone occurred a few times. V is TRBV19 and J is TRBJ2-2; no clear D. Germline loops: CDR1 LNHDA, CDR2 SQIVND (reference sequence). The CDR3 extends over 14 amino acids. V was clipped by 5 bases and J by 6 bases, with 13 bases between them. The CDR3 protein is CASSSLGGSGELFF. The DNA for the CDR3 is TGTGCCAGTAGTTCACTGGGCGGATCCGGGGAGCTGTTTTTT.

This clone has a handful of counts. The chain joins TRBV7-9 to TRBJ1-1; no clear D gene. CDR1 and CDR2 (germline): SEHNR, FQNEAQ (reference sequence). CDR3 size: 11 residues. Trimming removed 7 bases at V and 3 bases at J, with 6 bases between. The CDR3 region is CASMEDTEAFF. CDR3 coding DNA: TGTGCCAGCATGGAAGACACTGAAGCTTTCTTT.

Comment on this clone: Possible read error: a much larger clone is one base away. This sequence joins TRBV28 and TRBJ2-1, with D uncertain. CDR3 length: 11 residues. CDR1 is MDHEN and CDR2 is SYDVKM in the germline V gene. Trimming took off 4 bases at V and 5 bases at J, with 3 bases between the two ends. CDR3 DNA: TGTGCCAGCAGTTCCCACAATGAGCAGTTCTTC. This translates into CASSSHNEQFF.

This clone appeared a few times. The V and J genes are TRBV13 and TRBJ2-4; no clear D. Germline V lookup: CDR1 PRHDT, CDR2 FYEKMQ (reference sequence). Trimming cost V 1 base and J 8 bases, with 6 bases left between them. This CDR3 has 12 amino acids. CDR3 loop: CASSLARDIQYF. CDR3 DNA sequence: TGTGCCAGCAGCTTAGCTAGGGACATTCAGTACTTC. The complete variable domain, with remaining parts taken from reference TRBV13 and TRBJ2-4, reads AAGVIQSPRHLIKEKRETATLKCYPIPRHDTVYWYQQGPGQDPQFLISFYEKMQSDKGSIPDRFSAQQFSDYHSELNMSSLELGDSALYFCASSLARDIQYFGAGTRLSVL.

The rearrangement uses TRBV4-2 and TRBJ1-3; tentatively, D is TRBD1 (6 bases). V lost 3 bases and J lost 0, with 15 bases in between. The CDR3 has 17 residues. Per germline, CDR1 LGHNA and CDR2 YNFKEQ. CDR3 sequence reads: CASSQGDTSISGNTIYF. CDR3 DNA sequence: TGTGCCAGCAGCCAGGGGGACACCTCGATCTCTGGAAACACCATATATTTT.

The chain has TRBV5-6 and TRBJ2-7, with D possibly matching TRBD2 (5 bases). The CDR3 totals 13 residues. Trimming cost V 4 bases and J 1 base, with 9 bases left between them. The germline gives CDR1 SGHDT, CDR2 YYEEEE. CDR3 loop: CASSPRGSYEQYF. DNA of the CDR3: TGTGCCAGCAGCCCGAGAGGGTCCTACGAGCAGTACTTC.

This clone was picked up a small number of times. V is TRBV2 and J is TRBJ2-3, with TRBD2 identical over 14 bases. This CDR3 spans 20 amino acids. CDR1 is SNHLY and CDR2 is FYNNEI in the germline V gene. V was pared by 2 bases and J by 3 bases, with 13 bases of the junction left unmatched. The CDR3 spells CASSESWTSGRPKRTDTQYF. In nucleotides, the CDR3 is TGTGCCAGCAGTGAATCCTGGACTAGCGGGAGGCCGAAAAGAACAGATACGCAGTATTTT.

The chain combines TRBV15 with TRBJ2-5; 8 nucleotides agree with TRBD2. Unmatched junction bases numbered 3, after V lost 0 bases and J lost 3 bases. Per the germline V gene, CDR1 is LNHNV and CDR2 is YYDKDF (reference sequence). The CDR3 is made up of 15 amino acids. For the CDR3, the DNA is TGTGCCACCAGCAGAGATCCGGGAGGGGAAGAGACCCAGTACTTC. Translated: CATSRDPGGEETQYF.